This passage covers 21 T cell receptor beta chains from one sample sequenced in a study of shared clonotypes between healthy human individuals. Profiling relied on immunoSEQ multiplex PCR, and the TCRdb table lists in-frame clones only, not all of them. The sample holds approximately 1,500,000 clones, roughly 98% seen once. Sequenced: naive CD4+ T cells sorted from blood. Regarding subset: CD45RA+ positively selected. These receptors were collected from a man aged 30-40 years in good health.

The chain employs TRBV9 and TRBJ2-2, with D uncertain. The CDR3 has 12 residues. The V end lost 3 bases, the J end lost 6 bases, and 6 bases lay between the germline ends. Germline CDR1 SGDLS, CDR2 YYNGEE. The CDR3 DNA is TGTGCCAGCAGCGCCGCAGCCGGGGAGCTGTTTTTT. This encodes CASSAAAGELFF.

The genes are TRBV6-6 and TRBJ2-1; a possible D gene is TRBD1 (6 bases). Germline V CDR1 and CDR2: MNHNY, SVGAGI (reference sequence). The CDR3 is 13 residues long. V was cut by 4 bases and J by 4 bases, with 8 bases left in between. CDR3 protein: CASSSDSYNEQFF. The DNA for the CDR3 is TGTGCCAGCAGTTCGGACAGTTACAATGAGCAGTTCTTC.

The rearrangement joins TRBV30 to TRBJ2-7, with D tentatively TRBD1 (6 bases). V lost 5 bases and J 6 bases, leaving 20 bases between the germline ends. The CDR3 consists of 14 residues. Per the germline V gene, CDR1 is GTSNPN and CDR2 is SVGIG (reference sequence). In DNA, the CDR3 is TGTGCCTGGCAGCCGGGACACAGCGTACGCGAGCAGTACTTC. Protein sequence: CAWQPGHSVREQYF. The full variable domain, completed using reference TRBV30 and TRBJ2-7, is SQTIHQWPATLVQPVGSPLSLECTVEGTSNPNLYWYRQAAGRGLQLLFYSVGIGQISSEVPQNLSASRPQDRQFILSSKKLLLSDSGFYLCAWQPGHSVREQYFGPGTRLTVT.

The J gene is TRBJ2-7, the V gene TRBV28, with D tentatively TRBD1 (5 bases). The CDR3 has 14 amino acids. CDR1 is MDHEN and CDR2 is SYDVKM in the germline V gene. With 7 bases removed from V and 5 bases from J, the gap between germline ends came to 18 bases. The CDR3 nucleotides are TGTGCCAGCACCCTAGGCAGGGCGGTCGACGAGCAGTACTTC. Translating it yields CASTLGRAVDEQYF.

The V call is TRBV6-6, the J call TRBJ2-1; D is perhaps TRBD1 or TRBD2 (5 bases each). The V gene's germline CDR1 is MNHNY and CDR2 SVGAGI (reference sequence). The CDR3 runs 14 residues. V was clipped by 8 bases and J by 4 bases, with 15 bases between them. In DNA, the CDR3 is TGTGCCAGCGCCCCGGGACGGAGTTACAATGAGCAGTTCTTC. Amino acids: CASAPGRSYNEQFF.

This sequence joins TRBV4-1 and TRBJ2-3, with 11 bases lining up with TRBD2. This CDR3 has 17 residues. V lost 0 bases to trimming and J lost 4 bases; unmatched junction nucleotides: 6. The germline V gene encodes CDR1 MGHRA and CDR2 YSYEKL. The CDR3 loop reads CASSQEYSGRAADTQYF. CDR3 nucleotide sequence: TGCGCCAGCAGCCAAGAATATAGCGGGAGGGCCGCAGATACGCAGTATTTT.

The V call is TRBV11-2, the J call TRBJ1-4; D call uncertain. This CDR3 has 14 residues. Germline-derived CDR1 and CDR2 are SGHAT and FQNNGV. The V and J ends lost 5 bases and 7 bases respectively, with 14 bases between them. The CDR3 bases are TGTGCCAGCAGCGGTTCGGGCTTTCCTGAAAAACTGTTTTTT. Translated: CASSGSGFPEKLFF.

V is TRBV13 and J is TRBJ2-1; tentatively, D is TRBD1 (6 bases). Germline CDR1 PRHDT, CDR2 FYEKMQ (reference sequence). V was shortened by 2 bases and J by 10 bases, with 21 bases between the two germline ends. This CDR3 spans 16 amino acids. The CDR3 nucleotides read TGTGCCAGCAGCTTAAGAATAGGGGGAAATTTGAACGAGCAGTTCTTC. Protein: CASSLRIGGNLNEQFF.

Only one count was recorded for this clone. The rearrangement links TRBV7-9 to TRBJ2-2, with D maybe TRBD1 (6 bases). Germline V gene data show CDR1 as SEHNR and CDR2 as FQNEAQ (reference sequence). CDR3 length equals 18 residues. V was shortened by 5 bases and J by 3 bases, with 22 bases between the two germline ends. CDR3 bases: TGTGCCAGCAGCGTCCCCCCTACGACAGGAACATACACCGGGGAGCTGTTTTTT. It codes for CASSVPPTTGTYTGELFF.

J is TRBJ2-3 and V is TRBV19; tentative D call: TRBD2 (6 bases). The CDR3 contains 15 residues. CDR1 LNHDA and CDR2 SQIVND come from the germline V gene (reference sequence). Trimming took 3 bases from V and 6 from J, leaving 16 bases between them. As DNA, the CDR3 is TGTGCCAGTAGTATGCGGGGTGGGGAGCGGGATACGCAGTATTTT. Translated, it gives CASSMRGGERDTQYF.

The CDR3 sequence: CASSLTSGASEQYF. The CDR3 coding sequence is TGTGCCAGCAGCTTAACTAGCGGGGCTAGCGAGCAGTACTTC. V is TRBV7-3 and J is TRBJ2-7; 8 nucleotides match TRBD2. With 0 bases clipped from V and 6 bases from J, the junction kept 4 bases outside the gene matches. The CDR3 runs to 14 residues. Germline lookup yields CDR1 SGHTA and CDR2 FQGTGA.

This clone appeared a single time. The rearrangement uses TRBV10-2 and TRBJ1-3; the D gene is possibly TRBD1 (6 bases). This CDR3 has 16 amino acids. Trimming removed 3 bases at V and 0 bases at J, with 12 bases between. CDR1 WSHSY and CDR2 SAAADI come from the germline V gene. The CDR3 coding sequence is TGCGCCAGCAGTGAAGCGGGGGCGGGCTCTGGAAACACCATATATTTT. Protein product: CASSEAGAGSGNTIYF.

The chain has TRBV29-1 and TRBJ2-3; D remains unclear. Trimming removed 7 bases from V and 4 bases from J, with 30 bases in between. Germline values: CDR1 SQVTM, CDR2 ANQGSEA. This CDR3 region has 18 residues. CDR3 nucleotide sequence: TGCAGCGCTGGATCCCCCTCTCGTGTGTGGCCTTCTGCAGATACGCAGTATTTT. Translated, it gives CSAGSPSRVWPSADTQYF.

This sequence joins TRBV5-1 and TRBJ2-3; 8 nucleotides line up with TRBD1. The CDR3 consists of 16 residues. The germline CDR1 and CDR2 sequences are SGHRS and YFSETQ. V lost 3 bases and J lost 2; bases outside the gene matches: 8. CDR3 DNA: TGCGCCAGCAGCTCCGGCCGACAGGGGTACACAGATACGCAGTATTTT. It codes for CASSSGRQGYTDTQYF.

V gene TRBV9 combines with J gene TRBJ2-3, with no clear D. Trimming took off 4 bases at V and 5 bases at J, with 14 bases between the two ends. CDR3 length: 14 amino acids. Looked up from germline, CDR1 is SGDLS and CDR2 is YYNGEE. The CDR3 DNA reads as TGTGCCAGCAGCCCCCGGGCCCTAGGAGATACGCAGTATTTT. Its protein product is CASSPRALGDTQYF.

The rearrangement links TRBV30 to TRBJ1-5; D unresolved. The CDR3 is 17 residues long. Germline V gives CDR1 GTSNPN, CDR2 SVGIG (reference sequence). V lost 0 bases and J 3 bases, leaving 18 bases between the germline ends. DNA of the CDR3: TGTGCCTGGAGTGTACGGGTAGGGCAGGCTTTCAATCAGCCCCAGCATTTT. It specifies CAWSVRVGQAFNQPQHF. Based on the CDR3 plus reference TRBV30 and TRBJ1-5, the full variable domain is SQTIHQWPATLVQPVGSPLSLECTVEGTSNPNLYWYRQAAGRGLQLLFYSVGIGQISSEVPQNLSASRPQDRQFILSSKKLLLSDSGFYLCAWSVRVGQAFNQPQHFGDGTRLSIL.

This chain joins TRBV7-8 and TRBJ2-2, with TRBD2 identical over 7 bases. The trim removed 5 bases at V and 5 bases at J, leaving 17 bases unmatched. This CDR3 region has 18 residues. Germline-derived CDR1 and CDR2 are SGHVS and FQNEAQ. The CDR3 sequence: CASSPGPRGGPGTGELFF. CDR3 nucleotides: TGTGCCAGCAGCCCCGGTCCTCGGGGAGGGCCGGGAACCGGGGAGCTGTTTTTT.

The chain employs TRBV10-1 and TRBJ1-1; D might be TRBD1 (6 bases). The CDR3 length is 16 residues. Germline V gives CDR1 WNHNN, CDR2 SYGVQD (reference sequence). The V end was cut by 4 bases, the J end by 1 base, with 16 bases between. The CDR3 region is CASSAGGSRTNTEAFF. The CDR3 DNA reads TGCGCCAGCAGTGCGGGGGGCAGTCGGACGAACACTGAAGCTTTCTTT.

CDR3 protein: CASSLKREALHEQYF. The CDR3 bases are TGTGCCAGCAGCTTAAAGCGGGAGGCCCTACACGAGCAGTACTTC. This sequence joins TRBV7-6 and TRBJ2-7, with 9 bases matching TRBD2. Germline V CDR1 and CDR2: SGHVS, FNYEAQ. There are 15 residues in the CDR3. V gave up 2 bases and J gave up 5 bases; unmatched junction bases: 7.

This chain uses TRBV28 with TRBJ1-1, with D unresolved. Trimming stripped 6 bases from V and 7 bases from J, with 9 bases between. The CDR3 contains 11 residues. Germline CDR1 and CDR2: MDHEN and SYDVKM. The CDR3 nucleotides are TGTGCCAGCAGCGCTAGAGGTGAAGCTTTCTTT. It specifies CASSARGEAFF.

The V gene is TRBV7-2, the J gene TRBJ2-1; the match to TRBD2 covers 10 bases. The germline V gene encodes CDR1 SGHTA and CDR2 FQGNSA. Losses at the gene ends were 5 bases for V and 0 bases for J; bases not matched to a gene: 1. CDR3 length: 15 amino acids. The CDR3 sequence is CASSASGSSYNEQFF. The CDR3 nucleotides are TGTGCCAGCAGCGCTAGCGGGAGCTCCTACAATGAGCAGTTCTTC.